One sample yielded the 19 T cell receptor beta chains listed below, sequenced in a study of cytomegalovirus exposure and HLA in healthy donors. The PCR was carried out with 60 Vbeta primers and 13 Jbeta primers. Profiling relied on immunoSEQ multiplex PCR, and the TCRdb table lists in-frame clones only, not all of them. The table has 150,000 to 200,000 clones, around 84% seen once; the top ten hold more than 2%. Sequencing was done on a sample of PBMCs. The receptors come from a man aged 18 to 30 in good health and CMV-seropositive.

V gene TRBV15 combines with J gene TRBJ1-2, with 7 bases that match TRBD1. Germline V gene sequence: CDR1 LNHNV, CDR2 YYDKDF (reference sequence). The junction had 8 bases not matched to a gene; V was cut back by 3 bases and J by 4 bases. The CDR3 totals 15 residues. DNA of the CDR3: TGTGCCACCAGCAGTCCGGGACAGAAACTCTATGGCTACACCTTC. This sequence encodes CATSSPGQKLYGYTF.

V and J are TRBV5-8 and TRBJ2-3; D not certain. Trimming removed 1 base at V and 1 base at J, with 10 bases between. The CDR3 has 15 amino acids. CDR1 is SGHTS and CDR2 is YDEGEE in the germline V gene. This CDR3 reads CASSLSWQGTDTQYF. CDR3 nucleotide sequence: TGTGCCAGCAGCTTGAGTTGGCAGGGCACAGATACGCAGTATTTT.

The gene calls are TRBV5-1 and TRBJ2-3, with TRBD1 matching 7 bases. The CDR3 is 14 amino acids. V trimming: 4 bases; J trimming: 2 bases; junction bases outside the gene matches: 4. Looked up from germline, CDR1 is SGHRS and CDR2 is YFSETQ. The chain's CDR3 is CASSQGQITDTQYF. DNA of the CDR3: TGCGCCAGCAGCCAGGGACAGATCACAGATACGCAGTATTTT.

There are a few counts of this clone. V is TRBV7-8 and J is TRBJ1-1; D remains unclear. Trimming took 1 base from V and 0 from J, leaving 12 bases between them. This CDR3 region has 16 residues. Germline V gene sequence: CDR1 SGHVS, CDR2 FQNEAQ. In DNA, the CDR3 is TGTGCCAGCAGCTTAGGCACCTCCGGGGTGAACACTGAAGCTTTCTTT. Amino acid sequence: CASSLGTSGVNTEAFF.

The J gene is TRBJ2-3, the V gene TRBV5-1, with 9 bases aligning to TRBD2. This CDR3 is built from 17 residues. Germline V gene data show CDR1 as SGHRS and CDR2 as YFSETQ. With 0 bases clipped from V and 4 bases from J, the junction kept 9 bases outside the gene matches. The CDR3, as DNA: TGCGCCAGCAGCTTGGATCCTGCGGGAGGGGGCCCAGATACGCAGTATTTT. Its protein is CASSLDPAGGGPDTQYF.

The gene calls are TRBV29-1 and TRBJ1-2; a weak D match, TRBD1 (5 bases). The CDR3 runs 10 residues. Germline V gives CDR1 SQVTM, CDR2 ANQGSEA. The CDR3 coding sequence is TGCGCCGGGGGGATAGGTGACTACACCTTC. Its translation: CAGGIGDYTF.

V usage is TRBV10-3 and J usage is TRBJ1-5, with D maybe TRBD1 (5 bases). Per germline, CDR1 ENHRY and CDR2 SYGVKD. The V end lost 5 bases, the J end lost 6 bases, and 14 bases lay between the germline ends. The CDR3 totals 14 residues. The CDR3 DNA sequence: TGTGCCATCAGTACGGGGGTTTTAGGTCAGCCCCAGCATTTT. It translates to CAISTGVLGQPQHF.

The chain is built from TRBV4-1 and TRBJ2-2; 9 bases are a match to TRBD1. The CDR3 has 15 amino acids. Germline CDR1 and CDR2: MGHRA and YSYEKL. Trimming at V came to 3 bases and at J to 1 base, leaving 0 bases not matched to a gene. DNA of the CDR3: TGCGCCAGCAGCCAGGGACAGGGGAACACCGGGGAGCTGTTTTTT. Residues: CASSQGQGNTGELFF.

This chain links TRBV9 with TRBJ2-3; 8 bases line up with TRBD2. CDR1 is SGDLS and CDR2 is YYNGEE in the germline V gene. The CDR3 runs to 16 residues. V shed 4 bases and J 4 bases; nucleotides not matched to a gene: 11. The CDR3 protein is CASSSEPGGQADTQYF. The CDR3 coding sequence is TGTGCCAGCAGCTCCGAGCCGGGGGGGCAAGCAGATACGCAGTATTTT.

The chain employs TRBV11-2 and TRBJ1-3; the D is unclear. The germline V gene encodes CDR1 SGHAT and CDR2 FQNNGV. Trimming stripped 9 bases from V and 0 bases from J, with 12 bases between. This CDR3 is 14 amino acids long. The CDR3 DNA sequence: TGTGCCAGAGATGACTTTTACTCTGGAAACACCATATATTTT. It specifies CARDDFYSGNTIYF. The full variable domain, with the rest looked up from reference TRBV11-2 and TRBJ1-3, is EAGVAQSPRYKIIEKRQSVAFWCNPISGHATLYWYQQILGQGPKLLIQFQNNGVVDDSQLPKDRFSAERLKGVDSTLKIQPAKLEDSAVYLCARDDFYSGNTIYFGEGSWLTVV.

V and J are TRBV10-3 and TRBJ2-2, with 7 bases that match TRBD1. Germline values: CDR1 ENHRY, CDR2 SYGVKD. The junction had 7 bases not matched to a gene; V was cut back by 3 bases and J by 6 bases. CDR3 length equals 15 residues. CDR3 sequence: CAISDRGQTSGELFF. The DNA for the CDR3 is TGTGCCATCAGTGATAGGGGACAGACCTCCGGGGAGCTGTTTTTT.

This clone appeared a few times. The chain recombines TRBV9 with TRBJ1-1; D not certain. The CDR3 covers 13 residues. Looked up from germline, CDR1 is SGDLS and CDR2 is YYNGEE. The V end lost 3 bases, the J end lost 1 base, and 7 bases lay between the germline ends. As DNA, the CDR3 is TGTGCCAGCAGCGCCGGTGGGAACACTGAAGCTTTCTTT. Protein: CASSAGGNTEAFF.

This chain joins TRBV6-6 and TRBJ2-7, with TRBD2 matching 8 bases. The CDR3 consists of 12 residues. The germline gives CDR1 MNHNY, CDR2 SVGAGI (reference sequence). J was trimmed by 7 bases and V by 6 bases; bases with no gene match: 5. DNA for the CDR3: TGTGCCAGCAGCTCCCCGGGGGGGGAGCAGTACTTC. It encodes CASSSPGGEQYF.

The chain uses TRBV9 and TRBJ1-5; no clear D. Trimming removed 0 bases from V and 4 bases from J, with 5 bases in between. The CDR3 is made up of 13 amino acids. Looked up from germline, CDR1 is SGDLS and CDR2 is YYNGEE. The CDR3 coding sequence is TGTGCCAGCAGCGTAGGCAGAAATCAGCCCCAGCATTTT. Translation gives CASSVGRNQPQHF.

The chain employs TRBV18 and TRBJ1-5, with D tentatively TRBD1 (5 bases). This CDR3 has 18 residues. V lost 3 bases and J 2 bases, leaving 20 bases between the germline ends. Germline values: CDR1 KGHSH, CDR2 LQKENI. CDR3 nucleotide sequence: TGTGCCAGCTCACCGAGAGTAGCTAGGGGCTGGGGCAATCAGCCCCAGCATTTT. Its protein product is CASSPRVARGWGNQPQHF.

Comment on this clone: The sample has other DNA sequences that encode this CDR3 too. The chain employs TRBV7-9 and TRBJ1-1; 8 bases align to TRBD1. Germline V gene lookup returns CDR1 SEHNR and CDR2 FQNEAQ (reference sequence). The CDR3 is 14 residues long. Unmatched junction bases numbered 1, after V lost 3 bases and J lost 1 base. The CDR3 here is CASSFTGGNTEAFF. The CDR3 coding sequence is TGTGCCAGCAGCTTCACAGGGGGGAACACTGAAGCTTTCTTT.

J is TRBJ1-3 and V is TRBV7-2; unclear D gene. The CDR3 has 14 residues. The V gene lost 1 base and the J gene lost 9 bases, with 13 bases spanning the gap. Germline loops: CDR1 SGHTA, CDR2 FQGNSA. The CDR3 spells CASSLVRIGSTIYF. The CDR3, as DNA: TGTGCCAGCAGCTTAGTTCGCATAGGGAGCACCATATATTTT.

This chain joins TRBV7-8 and TRBJ2-5; TRBD2 aligns across 9 bases. V shed 2 bases and J 5 bases; nucleotides not matched to a gene: 15. This CDR3 has 18 residues. Per germline, CDR1 SGHVS and CDR2 FQNEAQ. CDR3 amino acids: CASSLYNLGTSSRETQYF. The CDR3 DNA follows: TGTGCCAGCAGCTTATATAATCTCGGGACTAGCAGTCGGGAGACCCAGTACTTC.

In regard to this clone: The germline gene is not matched at one end of the junction; a read error may be the cause. Within the sample, other DNA sequences also encode this same CDR3. The chain recombines TRBV13 with TRBJ1-1; 7 nucleotides align to TRBD1. The germline CDR1 and CDR2 sequences are PRHDT and FYEKMQ (reference sequence). The CDR3 consists of 14 residues. The CDR3 DNA sequence: TGTGCCAGCAGCTTAGGAGGGGGCGCCACTGAAGCCTTCTTT. The encoded protein is CASSLGGGATEAFF.